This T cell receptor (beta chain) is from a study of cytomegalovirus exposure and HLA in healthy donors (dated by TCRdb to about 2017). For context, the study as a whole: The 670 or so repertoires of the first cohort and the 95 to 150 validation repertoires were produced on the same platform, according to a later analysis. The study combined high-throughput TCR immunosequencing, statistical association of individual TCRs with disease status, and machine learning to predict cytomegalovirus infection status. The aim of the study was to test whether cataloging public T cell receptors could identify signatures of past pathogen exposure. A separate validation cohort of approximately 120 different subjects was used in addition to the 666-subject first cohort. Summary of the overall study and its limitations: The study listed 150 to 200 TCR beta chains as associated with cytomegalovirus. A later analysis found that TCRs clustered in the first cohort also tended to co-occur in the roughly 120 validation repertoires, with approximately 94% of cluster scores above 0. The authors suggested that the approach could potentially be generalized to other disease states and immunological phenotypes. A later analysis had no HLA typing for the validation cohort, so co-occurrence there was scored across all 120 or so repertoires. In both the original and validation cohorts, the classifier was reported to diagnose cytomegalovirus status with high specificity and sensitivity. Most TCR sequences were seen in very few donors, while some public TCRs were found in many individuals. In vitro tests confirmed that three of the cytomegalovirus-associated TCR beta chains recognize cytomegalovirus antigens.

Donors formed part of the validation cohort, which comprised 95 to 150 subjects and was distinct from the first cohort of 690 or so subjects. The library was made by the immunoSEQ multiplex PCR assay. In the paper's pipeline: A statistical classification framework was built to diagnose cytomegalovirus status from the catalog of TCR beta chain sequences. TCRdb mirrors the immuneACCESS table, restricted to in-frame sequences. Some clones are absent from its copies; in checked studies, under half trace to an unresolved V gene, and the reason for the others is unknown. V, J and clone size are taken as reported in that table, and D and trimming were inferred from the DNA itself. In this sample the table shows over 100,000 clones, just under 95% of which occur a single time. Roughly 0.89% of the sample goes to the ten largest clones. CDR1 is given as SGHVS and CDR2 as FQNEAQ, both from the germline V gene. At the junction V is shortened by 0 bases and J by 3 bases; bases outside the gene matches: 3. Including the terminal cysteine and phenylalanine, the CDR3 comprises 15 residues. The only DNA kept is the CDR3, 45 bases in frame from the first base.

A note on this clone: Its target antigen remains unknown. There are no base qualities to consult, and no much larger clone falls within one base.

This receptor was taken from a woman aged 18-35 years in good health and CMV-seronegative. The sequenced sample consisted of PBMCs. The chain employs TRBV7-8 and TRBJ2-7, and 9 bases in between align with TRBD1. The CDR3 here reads CASSLAGTGFYEQYF. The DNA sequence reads TGTGCCAGCAGCTTAGCCGGGACAGGGTTCTACGAGCAGTACTTC.